Detailed here is one TCR beta chain. This record belongs to a study of blood T cell repertoires in COVID-19. The overall study: Spain, Italy and the United States supplied samples that represented acute and convalescent COVID-19.

The CDR3 consists of 15 residues. V lost 8 bases to trimming and J lost 0 bases, with 17 bases between them. From germline, CDR1 is MNHEY and CDR2 SVGAGI. Method: immunoSEQ multiplex PCR; TCRdb's copy keeps in-frame clones and lacks some. The table records approximately 260,000 clones, 70% to 90% of them present only once. The genes are TRBV6-5 and TRBJ2-7, with D possibly TRBD2 on 7 matching bases. This TCR came from a woman aged 40-49 years who had recovered from COVID-19. The sequenced sample was peripheral blood. The CDR3, as DNA: TGTGCCAGCGGGTCGGGGGGCGAGAGCTCCTACGAGCAGTACTTC. Encoded protein: CASGSGGESSYEQYF.